The 27 T cell receptor beta chains reported below all come from one sample, sequenced in a study of T cell changes during pregnancy in multiple sclerosis. Data came from immunoSEQ multiplex PCR; TCRdb stores just in-frame clones and leaves some out. This table holds more than 45,000 clones, roughly 91% found once. Sequencing was performed on CD4+ T cells from peripheral blood mononuclear cells, taken in the second trimester of pregnancy. The source of these receptors is a female donor with multiple sclerosis, enrolled in a pregnancy study.

The V call is TRBV15, the J call TRBJ2-3; the match to TRBD2 covers 9 bases. Per germline, CDR1 LNHNV and CDR2 YYDKDF (reference sequence). CDR3 size: 18 residues. V shed 0 bases and J 3 bases; nucleotides not matched to a gene: 10. CDR3 DNA sequence: TGTGCCACCAGCAGAGACCCGGGACTAGCACCTCGTACAGATACGCAGTATTTT. It is translated as CATSRDPGLAPRTDTQYF.

Only a few counts were recorded for this clone. The chain joins TRBV2 to TRBJ1-1; D remains ambiguous. Germline V lookup: CDR1 SNHLY, CDR2 FYNNEI. V was pared by 3 bases and J by 1 base, with 6 bases between. The CDR3 extends over 13 amino acids. CDR3 sequence (DNA): TGTGCCAGCAGTGATGGCAGGAACACTGAAGCTTTCTTT. Its translation is CASSDGRNTEAFF.

This clone was detected only once. The gene calls are TRBV30 and TRBJ1-5, with 8 bases fitting TRBD1. The length of the CDR3 is 15 residues. Germline CDR1 is GTSNPN and CDR2 is SVGIG (reference sequence). Trimming at V came to 2 bases and at J to 6 bases, leaving 9 bases not matched to a gene. As DNA, the CDR3 is TGTGCCTGGAGTCAGTTTCAGGGGGCCGTTCAGCCCCAGCATTTT. Residues: CAWSQFQGAVQPQHF.

The chain couples TRBV2 to TRBJ2-5; 8 bases are shared with TRBD2. V shed 3 bases and J 4 bases; nucleotides not matched to a gene: 7. CDR1 is SNHLY and CDR2 is FYNNEI in the germline V gene. The CDR3 consists of 15 residues. CDR3 sequence reads: CASSDKGLAGETQYF. CDR3 in DNA: TGTGCCAGCAGTGACAAAGGACTAGCCGGAGAGACCCAGTACTTC.

The gene calls are TRBV19 and TRBJ2-7; TRBD2 matches 10 bases. V was clipped by 4 bases and J by 3 bases; unmatched bases: 6. This CDR3 spans 15 amino acids. The germline V gene encodes CDR1 LNHDA and CDR2 SQIVND (reference sequence). This CDR3 is CASSRLAGENYEQYF. The CDR3 nucleotides read TGTGCCAGTAGTAGGCTAGCGGGGGAAAACTACGAGCAGTACTTC.

This chain links TRBV5-1 with TRBJ2-2, with D perhaps TRBD1 (6 bases). The CDR3 loop spans 16 amino acids. From germline, CDR1 is SGHRS and CDR2 YFSETQ. Trimming took 1 base from V and 5 from J, leaving 15 bases between them. The chain's CDR3 is CASSLIMWQGTGELFF. CDR3 nucleotide sequence: TGCGCCAGCAGCTTGATCATGTGGCAGGGGACCGGGGAGCTGTTTTTT.

This clone was seen a single time. The chain carries TRBV9 and TRBJ2-3; 9 nucleotides line up with TRBD2. Germline-derived CDR1 and CDR2 are SGDLS and YYNGEE. The CDR3 contains 16 residues. The trim removed 2 bases at V and 1 base at J, leaving 5 bases unmatched. The chain's CDR3 is CASSVSVAGGTDTQYF. The CDR3 DNA sequence: TGTGCCAGCAGCGTTTCGGTAGCGGGGGGCACAGATACGCAGTATTTT.

The chain carries TRBV6-5 and TRBJ1-1; the match to TRBD1 covers 9 bases. This CDR3 spans 16 amino acids. Germline values: CDR1 MNHEY, CDR2 SVGAGI. The V segment lost 2 bases and the J segment 4 bases; nucleotides outside the gene matches: 8. CDR3 DNA sequence: TGTGCCAGCAGTTACATAACCGGGACAGGGTTCACTGAAGCTTTCTTT. Protein: CASSYITGTGFTEAFF.

The chain uses TRBV15 and TRBJ2-5, with 9 nucleotides matching TRBD2. The CDR3 loop spans 16 amino acids. V shed 0 bases, J shed 1 base, and the junction held 3 bases outside the gene matches. Germline-derived CDR1 and CDR2 are LNHNV and YYDKDF (reference sequence). DNA of the CDR3: TGTGCCACCAGCAGAGATCCAGCGGGGGGCCAAGAGACCCAGTACTTC. It specifies CATSRDPAGGQETQYF.

The chain uses TRBV11-2 and TRBJ1-2; 7 bases are shared with TRBD1. The length of the CDR3 is 14 residues. The V segment lost 5 bases and the J segment 14 bases; nucleotides outside the gene matches: 17. The V gene's germline CDR1 is SGHAT and CDR2 FQNNGV. The CDR3 is CASSIPGTVTVRTF. The CDR3 DNA reads as TGTGCCAGCAGCATACCAGGGACAGTCACCGTTAGGACCTTC.

The CDR3 DNA reads TGCGCCAGCAGCCACCAGGGGGCCAGGGGTATTGAAGCTTTCTTT. Amino acids: CASSHQGARGIEAFF. V gene TRBV5-1 combines with J gene TRBJ1-1, with 8 bases fitting TRBD1. With V trimmed by 4 bases and J by 7 bases, 12 bases remained unmatched. The CDR3 runs 15 residues. Germline V lookup: CDR1 SGHRS, CDR2 YFSETQ.

The CDR3 DNA follows: TGTGCCAGCAGTATTAGACTAGCGGGAGGGAATGAGCAGTTCTTC. Its translation: CASSIRLAGGNEQFF. V gene TRBV6-1 combines with J gene TRBJ2-1; 14 nucleotides line up with TRBD2. With V trimmed by 5 bases and J by 7 bases, 4 bases remained unmatched. Germline V lookup: CDR1 MNHNS, CDR2 SASEGT. This CDR3 is 15 amino acids long.

The genes are TRBV9 and TRBJ2-7; D gene unclear. The CDR3 consists of 13 residues. The V gene's germline CDR1 is SGDLS and CDR2 YYNGEE. Trimming took 1 base from V and 3 from J, leaving 8 bases between them. CDR3 bases: TGTGCCAGCAGCGTAACTTCAAACTACGAGCAGTACTTC. Translation: CASSVTSNYEQYF.

This chain links TRBV6-4 with TRBJ1-6; 7 nucleotides align to TRBD1. Germline assignment: CDR1 MRHNA and CDR2 SNTAGT. The CDR3 runs 15 residues. V gave up 6 bases and J gave up 10 bases; unmatched junction bases: 12. The CDR3 here is CASRVEGATSSPLHF. The CDR3 nucleotides are TGTGCCAGCAGGGTGGAGGGGGCGACATCCTCACCCCTCCACTTT.

The rearrangement uses TRBV29-1 and TRBJ2-3; 9 bases are shared with TRBD2. V lost 4 bases, J lost 1 base, and 9 bases stayed unmatched. The germline V gene encodes CDR1 SQVTM and CDR2 ANQGSEA. The CDR3 totals 16 residues. CDR3 sequence reads: CSVAGSGRSGTDTQYF. The DNA of the CDR3 is TGCAGCGTTGCGGGGAGCGGGAGGAGTGGCACAGATACGCAGTATTTT.

The table lists this clone with a count of one. The chain joins TRBV5-5 to TRBJ2-5; D unresolved. Trimming left V 4 bases short and J 5 bases short, with 24 bases between. In germline, CDR1 is SGHKS, CDR2 YYEKEE (reference sequence). The CDR3 has 17 residues. The CDR3 region has the DNA TGTGCCAGCAGCCCTGACGCCAAGAGCGTAATTTGGGAGACCCAGTACTTC. It translates to CASSPDAKSVIWETQYF.

The chain is built from TRBV18 and TRBJ1-3; D uncertain. Trimming took off 2 bases at V and 4 bases at J, with 12 bases between the two ends. CDR1 and CDR2 from the germline V gene are KGHSH and LQKENI. This CDR3 is 15 amino acids long. The DNA for the CDR3 is TGTGCCAGCTCACCAGTTCCGGGAAGCGGAAACACCATATATTTT. It specifies CASSPVPGSGNTIYF.

The V call is TRBV9, the J call TRBJ2-2; TRBD1 agrees at 7 bases. J was trimmed by 5 bases and V by 3 bases; bases with no gene match: 22. This CDR3 spans 20 amino acids. Germline CDR1 and CDR2: SGDLS and YYNGEE. The CDR3 spells CASSDAGILTGEAWTGELFF. The DNA for the CDR3 is TGTGCCAGCAGCGATGCCGGAATACTTACAGGGGAAGCGTGGACCGGGGAGCTGTTTTTT.

This sequence joins TRBV2 and TRBJ2-5; TRBD1 matches at 8 bases. Germline CDR1 is SNHLY and CDR2 is FYNNEI. CDR3 length: 12 residues. V was pared by 7 bases and J by 9 bases, with 7 bases of the junction left unmatched. The CDR3 bases are TGTGCCAGCACCGGACAGGGTTTTGCCCAGTACTTC. This codes for CASTGQGFAQYF.

The chain has TRBV15 and TRBJ1-2; 9 positions agree with TRBD1. Losses at the gene ends were 0 bases for V and 8 bases for J; bases not matched to a gene: 4. The CDR3 contains 14 residues. The germline V gene has CDR1 LNHNV and CDR2 YYDKDF (reference sequence). CDR3 in amino acids: CATSRDRTGVGYTF. The CDR3 region has the DNA TGTGCCACCAGCAGAGATAGGACAGGGGTCGGCTACACCTTC.

About this clone: The sample contains more than one DNA sequence encoding this CDR3. The chain recombines TRBV7-6 with TRBJ1-2; D remains ambiguous. The CDR3 consists of 13 residues. In germline, CDR1 is SGHVS, CDR2 FNYEAQ. V was cut by 3 bases and J by 2 bases, with 7 bases left in between. The CDR3 region is CASSLGENYGYTF. The CDR3 nucleotides read TGTGCCAGCAGCTTGGGCGAGAACTATGGCTACACCTTC.

CDR3 sequence (DNA): TGTGCCAGCAGTAAAGACAGGGTTGGCAATCAGCCCCAGCATTTT. Residues: CASSKDRVGNQPQHF. This sequence joins TRBV27 and TRBJ1-5; 7 bases align to TRBD1. The germline V gene has CDR1 MNHEY and CDR2 SMNVEV (reference sequence). The CDR3 totals 15 residues. V was clipped by 5 bases and J by 2 bases; unmatched bases: 6.

The chain combines TRBV15 with TRBJ2-7; unclear D gene. V was cut by 0 bases and J by 1 base, with 19 bases left in between. Germline V gene sequence: CDR1 LNHNV, CDR2 YYDKDF (reference sequence). This CDR3 has 18 amino acids. The DNA for the CDR3 is TGTGCCACCAGCAGAGAAGTTCCGGCCTACCTAGTTTCCTACGAGCAGTACTTC. Translation gives CATSREVPAYLVSYEQYF.

This chain joins TRBV19 and TRBJ2-7, with D perhaps TRBD1 (6 bases). This CDR3 region has 14 residues. Germline V gives CDR1 LNHDA, CDR2 SQIVND (reference sequence). Trimming took off 10 bases at V and 0 bases at J, with 16 bases between the two ends. The CDR3 bases are TGTGCCACCTCGGGACATCCGAGCTCCTACGAGCAGTACTTC. This codes for CATSGHPSSYEQYF. Full variable domain (missing parts from reference TRBV19 and TRBJ2-7): DGGITQSPKYLFRKEGQNVTLSCEQNLNHDAMYWYRQDPGQGLRLIYYSQIVNDFQKGDIAEGYSVSREKKESFPLTVTSAQKNPTAFYLCATSGHPSSYEQYFGPGTRLTVT.

This sequence joins TRBV2 and TRBJ1-2, with no clear D. V was shortened by 8 bases and J by 4 bases, with 20 bases between the two germline ends. This CDR3 has 15 amino acids. Germline V gives CDR1 SNHLY, CDR2 FYNNEI. CDR3 residues: CASRPRRTELYGYTF. In nucleotides, the CDR3 is TGTGCCAGCCGTCCCCGAAGAACAGAACTCTATGGCTACACCTTC.

V gene TRBV18 combines with J gene TRBJ1-1, with D possibly TRBD1 on 6 matching bases. The CDR3 runs 15 residues. Trimming took off 4 bases at V and 1 base at J, with 13 bases between the two ends. Germline V CDR1 and CDR2: KGHSH, LQKENI. CDR3 loop: CASSRARGGNTEAFF. The CDR3 bases are TGTGCCAGCTCACGCGCCAGGGGCGGGAACACTGAAGCTTTCTTT.

The chain employs TRBV11-2 and TRBJ2-7; 13 bases are shared with TRBD2. V was pared by 5 bases and J by 12 bases, with 7 bases of the junction left unmatched. This CDR3 comprises 13 residues. Germline-derived CDR1 and CDR2 are SGHAT and FQNNGV. The CDR3 loop reads CASSEGLAGPTYF. In DNA, the CDR3 is TGTGCCAGCAGCGAGGGACTAGCGGGGCCAACGTACTTC.